These T cell receptor beta chains were read from a single sample in a study of blood T cell repertoires in COVID-19. The method was immunoSEQ multiplex PCR; TCRdb's version includes in-frame clones alone and lacks a portion of them. The data show 160,000 or so clones, about four fifths seen once. Sequenced input: peripheral blood. These TCRs come from a woman aged 55-69 years with COVID-19, enrolled during active disease. CDR3s include the opening cysteine and the closing phenylalanine or tryptophan.

J | length | V | CDR3
TRBJ1-6 | 16 | TRBV2 | CASSGPNSGGNSPLHF
TRBJ2-1 | 17 | TRBV11-3 | CASSPGGGTSLYNEQFF
TRBJ1-4 | 14 | TRBV29-1 | CSAQGTASNEKLFF
TRBJ2-7 | 13 | TRBV6-5 | CATRRSNIAEQYF
TRBJ2-3 | 16 | TRBV5-1 | CASSLARDRVGDTQYF
TRBJ1-1 | 12 | TRBV6-2/TRBV6-3 | CASSTRTAEAFF
TRBJ1-2 | 14 | TRBV19 | CASSFPGQGRGYTF
TRBJ2-7 | 12 | TRBV29-1 | CSVEGGAYEQYF
TRBJ2-1 | 12 | TRBV7-9 | CASSIDLVEQFF
TRBJ1-5 | 15 | TRBV6-6 | CASSPTDGGRQPQHF
TRBJ1-5 | 14 | TRBV28 | CASMRGGGNQPQHF
TRBJ2-2 | 15 | TRBV5-1 | CASSLQIANTGELFF
TRBJ1-5 | 13 | TRBV28 | CASSTGTVVAQHF
TRBJ2-7 | 14 | TRBV7-2 | CASSLAGSSYEQYF
TRBJ2-1 | 15 | TRBV11-2 | CASSLGAGSYNEQFF
TRBJ2-1 | 15 | TRBV2 | CASSRPGQTYNEQFF
TRBJ2-7 | 15 | TRBV27 | CASSLARQGVYEQYF
TRBJ1-6 | 13 | TRBV20-1 | CSASYNNNSPLHF
TRBJ2-2 | 16 | TRBV27 | CASSPVSTGLSGELFF
TRBJ1-5 | 13 | TRBV19 | CASSMASYQPQHF
TRBJ2-7 | 12 | TRBV5-1 | CASSPQGYEQYF
TRBJ2-7 | 13 | TRBV5-1 | CASSSQVSYEQYF
TRBJ2-7 | 14 | TRBV5-1 | CASSQGDSGSEQYF
TRBJ2-1 | 15 | TRBV28 | CASSLAGGFYNEQFF
TRBJ1-5 | 12 | TRBV5-8 | CASSIVNQPQHF
TRBJ1-1 | 15 | TRBV28 | CASSSFRKQYTEAFF
TRBJ1-5 | 16 | TRBV24-1 | CATSDCRTGMGQPQHF
TRBJ2-5 | 13 | TRBV15 | CATSIALRETQYF
TRBJ2-1 | 15 | TRBV7-9 | CASSLGLAGYNEQFF